One sample yielded the 21 T cell receptor gamma chains listed below, sequenced in a study of gamma-delta T cells after stem cell transplantation (dated by TCRdb to about 2016). The library was built by means of RT-PCR. For sequencing, an Illumina MiSeq was employed. After TCRdb called clones again from the public reads with CATT, rows with identical DNA were merged. In this sample the table shows 1,500 to 2,000 gamma-chain clones, roughly 3.3% of which occur a single time. The ten largest clonotypes hold approximately 30% of the sample. The sample comprised gamma-delta T cells. The receptors were sampled from a human donor. It is not recorded whose cells these are; they may come from a transplant donor.

This clone was recorded a few times. With a much larger clone just one base away, this may be a read error. Distinct nucleotide sequences in the sample also encode this CDR3. The CDR3 sequence is CALWEARPLGKKIKVF. As DNA, the CDR3 is TGTGCCTTGTGGGAGGCGCGACCCTTGGGCAAAAAAATTAAGGTATTT. The rearrangement uses TRGV9 and TRGJP. The length of the CDR3 is 16 residues. CDR1 GITISATS and CDR2 ISYDGTV come from the germline V gene (reference sequence).

The gene calls are TRGV9 and TRGJP. The V gene's germline CDR1 is GITISATS and CDR2 ISYDGTV (reference sequence). Germline trimming cut 4 bases from V and 7 bases from J; bases unmatched to any gene: 10. The CDR3 covers 17 residues. The CDR3 DNA is TGTGCCTTGTGGGACCACCCTCGGGAGTTGGGCAAAAAAATCAAGGTATTT. Its protein is CALWDHPRELGKKIKVF.

There are a few counts of this clone. TCRdb records a much larger clone's protein for this DNA, with a difference at residue 5 that likely arises from a read error; the protein given is the translation of the DNA. V and J are TRGV9 and TRGJP. Germline V gene lookup returns CDR1 GITISATS and CDR2 ISYDGTV (reference sequence). V shed 4 bases and J 5 bases; nucleotides not matched to a gene: 5. The CDR3 sequence is 16 residues long. CDR3 DNA sequence: TGTGCCTTGTGGGACGTTGAAGAGTTGGGCAAAAAAATCAAGGTATTT. It specifies CALWDVEELGKKIKVF.

This clone is medium-sized within its sample. The chain employs TRGV9 and TRGJP. The CDR3 sequence is 15 residues long. Germline V gene data show CDR1 as GITISATS and CDR2 as ISYDGTV (reference sequence). Trimming took 5 bases from V and 9 from J; bases not matched to a gene: 7. The DNA of the CDR3 is TGTGCCTTGTGGGGGCGCGGGTTGGGCAAAAAAATCAAGGTATTT. This encodes CALWGRGLGKKIKVF.

This clone has a handful of counts. The V and J genes are TRGV9 and TRGJP. The CDR3 extends over 15 amino acids. J gave up 9 bases and V 5 bases, and 7 bases lay outside the gene matches. CDR1 GITISATS and CDR2 ISYDGTV come from the germline V gene (reference sequence). The CDR3 here is CALWVASLGKKIKVF. CDR3 DNA: TGTGCCTTGTGGGTCGCCTCGTTGGGCAAAAAAATCAAGGTATTT.

Regarding this clone: TCRdb assigns this DNA the protein of a much larger clone, which departs from its translation at residue 13; this likely reflects a read error, and the protein shown comes from translating the DNA. CDR3 residues: CATWDRSYSSDWVKTF. CDR3 DNA: TGTGCCACCTGGGACCGATCATATAGTAGTGATTGGGTCAAGACGTTT. The V call is TRGV3, the J call TRGJP2. Germline CDR1 reads VTNTFY; CDR2 reads YDVSTARD (reference sequence). CDR3 length: 16 amino acids.

This clone was counted between two and nine times. This chain connects TRGV9 to TRGJP. Germline loops: CDR1 GITISATS, CDR2 ISYDGTV (reference sequence). The CDR3 length is 19 residues. Germline trimming cut 1 base from V and 9 bases from J; bases unmatched to any gene: 15. CDR3 DNA: TGTGCCTTGTGGGAGGTCCCTGGAGGGGACACGTTGGGCAAAAAAATCAAGGTATTT. Translating it yields CALWEVPGGDTLGKKIKVF.

For this clone: The protein recorded in TCRdb matches a much larger clone and deviates from this DNA's translation at residue 4, suggesting a read error; the protein here is obtained by translating the DNA. The rearrangement joins TRGV2 to TRGJ1 or TRGJ2. Losses at the gene ends were 9 bases for V and 6 bases for J; bases not matched to a gene: 5. The CDR3 spans 10 residues. In germline, CDR1 is EGSNGY, CDR2 YDSYNSKV. The CDR3 DNA follows: TGTGCCACCATTTTTTATAAGAAACTCTTT. Protein sequence: CATIFYKKLF.

This clone is judged medium-sized. The V call is TRGV9, the J call TRGJP2. V lost 0 bases and J lost 0; bases outside the gene matches: 10. This CDR3 region has 18 residues. In germline, CDR1 is GITISATS, CDR2 ISYDGTV (reference sequence). In nucleotides, the CDR3 is TGTGCCTTGTGGGAGGTGCCCTCATCTTATAGTAGTGATTGGATCAAGACGTTT. It specifies CALWEVPSSYSSDWIKTF.

Remarks on this clone: This likely came from a read error, as a far larger clone is one base away. Other DNA sequences within the sample encode an identical CDR3. This chain links TRGV9 with TRGJP. Per germline, CDR1 GITISATS and CDR2 ISYDGTV (reference sequence). CDR3 length: 15 amino acids. This CDR3 is CALWDSELGKKIKVF. The DNA for the CDR3 is TGTGCCCTGTGGGATTCGGAGTTGGGCAAAAAAATCAAGGTATTT.

This clone was detected a few times. The translation of this DNA and the TCRdb protein of a much larger clone differ at residue 8, probably owing to a read error; the protein shown here is translated from the DNA. The rearrangement joins TRGV9 to TRGJP. Germline trimming cut 1 base from V and 9 bases from J; bases unmatched to any gene: 6. The CDR3 covers 16 residues. The germline V gene has CDR1 GITISATS and CDR2 ISYDGTV (reference sequence). The CDR3 coding sequence is TGTGCCTTGTGGGAGGTTGAAGGGTTGGGCAAAAAAATCAAGGTATTT. Protein product: CALWEVEGLGKKIKVF.

This clone was recorded a few times. This sequence may be a read error, since a much larger clone differs from it by one base. At the DNA level, this CDR3 is encoded by other sequences in the same sample as well. V and J are TRGV9 and TRGJP. CDR3 size: 17 residues. The germline V gene has CDR1 GITISATS and CDR2 ISYDGTV (reference sequence). CDR3 sequence (DNA): TGTGCCCTGTGGGAGGTGCAGGGAGAGTTGGGCAAAAAAATCAAGGTATTT. Protein product: CALWEVQGELGKKIKVF.

This clone was counted only a few times. At one end the junction does not follow the germline gene, possibly because of a read error. This CDR3 is also generated by other DNA sequences in the sample. This chain uses TRGV9 with TRGJP. Germline CDR1 GITISATS, CDR2 ISYDGTV (reference sequence). The CDR3 is 16 residues long. The CDR3 nucleotides read TGTGCCCTGTGGGAGGGCCTAATGTTGGGCAAAAAAATCAAGGTATTT. It is translated as CALWEGLMLGKKIKVF.

For this clone: This may be a read error, as it is one base from a much larger clone. This chain joins TRGV9 and TRGJP. V dropped 2 bases and J dropped 7; count of bases not matched to a gene: 11. CDR1 GITISATS and CDR2 ISYDGTV come from the germline V gene (reference sequence). The CDR3 has 18 amino acids. The CDR3 here is CALWEARTVELGKKIKVF. The CDR3 bases are TGTGCCTTGTGGGAGGCGCGGACGGTGGAGTTGGGCAAAAAAATCAAGGTATTT.

By frequency in the sample, this clone is medium-sized. The chain joins TRGV9 to TRGJP. The germline CDR1 and CDR2 sequences are GITISATS and ISYDGTV (reference sequence). The CDR3 runs 18 residues. After removal of 0 bases from V and 6 bases from J, the junction contained 8 bases not matched to a gene. This CDR3 is CALWEVKTRELGKKIKVF. The CDR3 DNA sequence: TGTGCCTTGTGGGAGGTGAAGACTAGAGAGTTGGGCAAAAAAATCAAGGTATTT.

For this clone: This may stem from a read error, because a much larger clone lies one nucleotide away. The gene calls are TRGV9 and TRGJP. Germline V lookup: CDR1 GITISATS, CDR2 ISYDGTV (reference sequence). CDR3 length equals 23 residues. CDR3 in DNA: TGTGCCTTGTGGAAGGTGCATGGCCCCCGTGGACGTGGAGAAGAGTTGGGCAAAAAAATCAAGGTATTT. It translates to CALWKVHGPRGRGEELGKKIKVF.

This clone is classed as medium-sized. Different DNA sequences within this sample yield the same CDR3. The chain has TRGV9 and TRGJP. CDR1 and CDR2 (germline): GITISATS, ISYDGTV (reference sequence). With 3 bases clipped from V and 7 bases from J, the junction kept 6 bases outside the gene matches. The CDR3 spans 16 residues. The CDR3 sequence is CALWEPGELGKKIKVF. The CDR3 bases are TGTGCCTTGTGGGAGCCTGGGGAGTTGGGCAAAAAAATCAAGGTATTT.

This clone is medium-sized (0.01 to 0.1%) by share. The J gene is TRGJP2, the V gene TRGV2. This CDR3 contains 16 residues. Germline values: CDR1 EGSNGY, CDR2 YDSYNSKV. The V and J ends lost 2 bases and 5 bases, in that order; junction bases with no gene match: 11. This CDR3 is CATWDELYGSDWIKTF. In DNA form, the CDR3 reads TGTGCCACCTGGGACGAGCTCTACGGGAGTGATTGGATCAAGACGTTT.

This clone counts as medium-sized (0.01 to 0.1%). V is TRGV9 and J is TRGJP. The germline V gene has CDR1 GITISATS and CDR2 ISYDGTV (reference sequence). V lost 0 bases and J lost 6; bases outside the gene matches: 5. The CDR3 is made up of 17 amino acids. The CDR3 DNA follows: TGTGCCTTGTGGGAGGTGACGCGAGAGTTGGGCAAAAAAATCAAGGTATTT. Translating it yields CALWEVTRELGKKIKVF.

This clone was seen only a few times. This is likely an artifact of a read error, given a far larger clone one base away. Other DNA sequences in this sample translate to the same CDR3. The chain joins TRGV9 to TRGJP. Germline V CDR1 and CDR2: GITISATS, ISYDGTV (reference sequence). The CDR3 extends over 17 amino acids. The CDR3 DNA reads TGCGCCTTGTGGGAGGTAATATCGGAGTTGGGCAAAAAAATCAAGGTATTT. Translating it yields CALWEVISELGKKIKVF.

CDR3 in amino acids: CALWEWELGKKIKVF. CDR3 nucleotides: TGTGCCTTGTGGGAGTGGGAGTTGGGCAAAAAAATCAAGGTATTT. This chain joins TRGV9 and TRGJP. The V gene end was trimmed by 3 bases and the J gene end by 7 bases; junction bases not matched to a gene: 3. This CDR3 is built from 15 residues. Germline V gives CDR1 GITISATS, CDR2 ISYDGTV (reference sequence).